The entry below describes one TCR beta chain. Its antigen remains unknown. With V trimmed by 5 bases and J by 4 bases, 5 bases remained unmatched. The CDR3 contains 14 residues. Looked up from germline, CDR1 is MNHNS and CDR2 is SASEGT. Documented treatment: approximately 10-day PBMC culture with coronavirus spike peptide pools or control peptides (ViraFEST assay). The data originate from a study of vaccination and CD4 T cells after COVID-19. Sequenced with the Oncomine TCR Beta short-read assay was DNA taken from cultured CD4+ T cells. TCRdb reprocessed the PCR reads with MiXCR, giving one entry per CDR3 protein. This sample has fewer than 12,000 distinct CDR3 sequences, with 55% to 60% found just once.

This clonotype was obtained from a human donor who had recovered from COVID-19. The sample comprised CD4+ T cells from blood, cultured in vitro. The gene calls are TRBV6-1 and TRBJ2-3; 8 bases are shared with TRBD2. CDR3 DNA: TGTGCCAGCAGTCCCGGACTAGCCTCAGATACGCAGTATTTT. Translation gives CASSPGLASDTQYF.